One T cell receptor beta chain is described in this entry. The antigen is undetermined. V dropped 4 bases and J dropped 7 bases, with 16 bases sitting between them. The germline CDR1 and CDR2 sequences are SQVTM and ANQGSEA. The CDR3 covers 13 residues. The sample is drawn from a study of a mutant IDH1 vaccine in newly diagnosed glioma. As for the study in general: The treated population exhibited a male proportion of roughly 62%, a female proportion of around 40%, and a mean age of around 40 years. Those enrolled had earlier been treated with radiotherapy, temozolomide, or both, mostly both. Study findings and constraints: There were vaccine-induced immune responses in around 94% of the patients.

Sequenced by immunoSEQ multiplex PCR; TCRdb stores in-frame clones only, minus some. The table lists just under 95,000 clones, roughly 78% of them singletons. Specified time point: baseline, week 1 (first vaccination visit). Indicated treatment: pre-vaccination baseline after standard-of-care therapy. Each of the donors came in with new WHO grade 3 or 4 astrocytomas that were IDH1-mutant and ATRX-lost. The origin of this receptor is a man aged 35-49 years with glioma. The sample in question was PBMCs, obtained from a glioma patient treated with radiotherapy, temozolomide or both. V gene TRBV29-1 combines with J gene TRBJ1-1; a weak D match, TRBD1 (5 bases). DNA for the CDR3: TGCAGCGTTGCGGAGGGAACAGGCCGTGAAGCTTTCTTT. Encoded protein: CSVAEGTGREAFF. Supplemented by reference TRBV29-1 and TRBJ1-1, the full variable domain reads SAVISQKPSRDICQRGTSLTIQCQVDSQVTMMFWYRQQPGQSLTLIATANQGSEATYESGFVIDKFPISRPNLTFSTLTVSNMSPEDSSIYLCSVAEGTGREAFFGQGTRLTVV.